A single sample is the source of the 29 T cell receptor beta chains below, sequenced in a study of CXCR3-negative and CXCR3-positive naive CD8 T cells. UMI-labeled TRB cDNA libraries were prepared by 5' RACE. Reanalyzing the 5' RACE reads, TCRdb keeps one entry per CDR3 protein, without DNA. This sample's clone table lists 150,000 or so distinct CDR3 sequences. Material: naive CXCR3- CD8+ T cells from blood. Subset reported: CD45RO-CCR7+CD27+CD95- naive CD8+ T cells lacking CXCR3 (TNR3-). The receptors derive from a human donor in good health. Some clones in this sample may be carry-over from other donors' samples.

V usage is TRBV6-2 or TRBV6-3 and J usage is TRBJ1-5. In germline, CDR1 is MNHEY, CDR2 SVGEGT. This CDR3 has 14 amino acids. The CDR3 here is CASSSLVSVQPQHF.

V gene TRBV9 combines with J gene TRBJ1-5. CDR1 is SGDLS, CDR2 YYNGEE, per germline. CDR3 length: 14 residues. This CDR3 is CASSANSINQPQHF.

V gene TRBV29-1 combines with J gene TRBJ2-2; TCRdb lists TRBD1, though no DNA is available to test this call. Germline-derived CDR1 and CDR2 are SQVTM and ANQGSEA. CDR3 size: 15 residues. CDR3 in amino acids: CSVDNRDRDTGELFF.

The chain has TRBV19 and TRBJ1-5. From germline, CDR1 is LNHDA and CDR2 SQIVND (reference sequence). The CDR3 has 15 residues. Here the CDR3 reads CASSISWVSNQPQHF. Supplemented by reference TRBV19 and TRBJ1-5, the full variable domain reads DGGITQSPKYLFRKEGQNVTLSCEQNLNHDAMYWYRQDPGQGLRLIYYSQIVNDFQKGDIAEGYSVSREKKESFPLTVTSAQKNPTAFYLCASSISWVSNQPQHFGDGTRLSIL.

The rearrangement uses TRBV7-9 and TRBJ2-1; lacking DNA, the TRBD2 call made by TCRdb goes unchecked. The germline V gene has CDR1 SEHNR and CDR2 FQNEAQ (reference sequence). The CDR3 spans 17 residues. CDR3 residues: CASSFSGLAGGRHEQFF.

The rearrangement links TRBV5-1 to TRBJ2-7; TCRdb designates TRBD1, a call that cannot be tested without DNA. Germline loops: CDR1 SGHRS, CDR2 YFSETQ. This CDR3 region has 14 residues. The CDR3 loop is CASSLVGQLYEQYF.

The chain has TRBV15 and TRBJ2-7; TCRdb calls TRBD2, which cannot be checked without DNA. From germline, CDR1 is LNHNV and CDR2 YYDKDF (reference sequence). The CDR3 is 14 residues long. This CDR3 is CATSTAGKAAEQYF.

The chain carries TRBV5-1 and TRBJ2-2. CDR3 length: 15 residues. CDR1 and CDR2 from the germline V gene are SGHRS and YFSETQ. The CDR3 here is CASSLGGKNTGELFF. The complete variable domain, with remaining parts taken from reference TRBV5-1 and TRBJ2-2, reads KAGVTQTPRYLIKTRGQQVTLSCSPISGHRSVSWYQQTPGQGLQFLFEYFSETQRNKGNFPGRFSGRQFSNSRSEMNVSTLELGDSALYLCASSLGGKNTGELFFGEGSRLTVL.

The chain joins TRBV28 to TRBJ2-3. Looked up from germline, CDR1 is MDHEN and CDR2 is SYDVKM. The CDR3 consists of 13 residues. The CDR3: CASNRLSTDTQYF.

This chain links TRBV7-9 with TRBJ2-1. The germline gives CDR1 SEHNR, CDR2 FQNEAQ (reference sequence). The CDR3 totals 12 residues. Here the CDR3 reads CASSLSGHEQFF.

The CDR3: CATMAQETQYF. The chain couples TRBV28 to TRBJ2-5. Germline V lookup: CDR1 MDHEN, CDR2 SYDVKM. The CDR3 spans 11 residues.

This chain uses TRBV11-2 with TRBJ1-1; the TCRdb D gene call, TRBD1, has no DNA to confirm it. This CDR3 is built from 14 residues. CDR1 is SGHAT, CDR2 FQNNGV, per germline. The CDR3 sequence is CASSSSDSSDEAFF.

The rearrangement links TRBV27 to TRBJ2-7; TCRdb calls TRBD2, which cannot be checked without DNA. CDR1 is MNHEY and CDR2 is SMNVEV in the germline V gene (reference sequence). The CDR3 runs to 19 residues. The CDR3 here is CASSPPGTSGSTYLGEQYF.

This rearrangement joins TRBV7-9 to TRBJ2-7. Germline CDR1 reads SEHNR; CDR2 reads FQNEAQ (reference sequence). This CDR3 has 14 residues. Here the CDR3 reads CASSVVHQFYEQYF. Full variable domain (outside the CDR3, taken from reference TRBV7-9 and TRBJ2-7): DTGVSQNPRHKITKRGQNVTFRCDPISEHNRLYWYRQTLGQGPEFLTYFQNEAQLEKSRLLSDRFSAERPKGSFSTLEIQRTEQGDSAMYLCASSVVHQFYEQYFGPGTRLTVT.

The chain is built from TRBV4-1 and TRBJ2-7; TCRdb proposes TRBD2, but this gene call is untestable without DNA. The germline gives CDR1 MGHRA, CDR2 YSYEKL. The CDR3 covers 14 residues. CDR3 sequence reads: CASSQVGLADEQYF.

CDR3 region: CASSQDTGGWTYEQYF. This rearrangement joins TRBV4-3 to TRBJ2-7. The CDR3 runs 16 residues. The germline gives CDR1 LGHNA, CDR2 YSLEER.

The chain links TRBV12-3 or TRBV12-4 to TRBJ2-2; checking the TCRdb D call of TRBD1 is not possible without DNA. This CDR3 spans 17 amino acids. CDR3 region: CASRTYPQRGNTGELFF.

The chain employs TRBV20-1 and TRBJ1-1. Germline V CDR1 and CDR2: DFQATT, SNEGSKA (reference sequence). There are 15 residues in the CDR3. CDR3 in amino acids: CSGRFQSPRRAEAFF.

CDR3 loop: CASRDRGYEQFF. The chain couples TRBV7-9 to TRBJ2-1; no DNA is available, so the TRBD1 call from TCRdb remains unchecked. Germline V lookup: CDR1 SEHNR, CDR2 FQNEAQ (reference sequence). The CDR3 has 12 amino acids.

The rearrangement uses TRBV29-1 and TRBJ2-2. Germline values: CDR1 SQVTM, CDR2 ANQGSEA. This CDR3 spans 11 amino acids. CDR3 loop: CSVVASGELFF.

CDR3 residues: CATSRDLGGGQDGYTF. The V call is TRBV15, the J call TRBJ1-2; the D call from TCRdb, TRBD1, cannot be confirmed without DNA. CDR1 and CDR2 from the germline V gene are LNHNV and YYDKDF (reference sequence). The CDR3 loop spans 16 amino acids. The variable domain in full, with the rest retrieved from reference TRBV15 and TRBJ1-2, is DAMVIQNPRYQVTQFGKPVTLSCSQTLNHNVMYWYQQKSSQAPKLLFHYYDKDFNNEADTPDNFQSRRPNTSFCFLDIRSPGLGDTAMYLCATSRDLGGGQDGYTFGSGTRLTVV.

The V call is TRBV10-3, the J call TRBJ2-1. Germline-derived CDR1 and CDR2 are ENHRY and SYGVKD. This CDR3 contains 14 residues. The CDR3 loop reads CATGKEVSYNEQFF.

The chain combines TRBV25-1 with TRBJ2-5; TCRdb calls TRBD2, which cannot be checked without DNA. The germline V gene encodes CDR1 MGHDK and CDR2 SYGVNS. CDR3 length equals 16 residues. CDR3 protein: CASSEILAGRQETQYF.

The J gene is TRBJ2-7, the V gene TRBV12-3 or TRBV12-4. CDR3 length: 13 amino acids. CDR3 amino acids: CASRSGDSYEQYF.

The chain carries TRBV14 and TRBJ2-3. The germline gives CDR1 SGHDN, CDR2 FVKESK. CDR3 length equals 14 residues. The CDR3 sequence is CASSLDIYTDTQYF. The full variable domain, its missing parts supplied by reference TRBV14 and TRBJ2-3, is EAGVTQFPSHSVIEKGQTVTLRCDPISGHDNLYWYRRVMGKEIKFLLHFVKESKQDESGMPNNRFLAERTGGTYSTLKVQPAELEDSGVYFCASSLDIYTDTQYFGPGTRLTVL.

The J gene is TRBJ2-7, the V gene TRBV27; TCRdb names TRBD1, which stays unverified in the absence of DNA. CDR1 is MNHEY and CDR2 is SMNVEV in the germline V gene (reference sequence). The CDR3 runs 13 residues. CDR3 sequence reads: CASSLGTDYEQYF.

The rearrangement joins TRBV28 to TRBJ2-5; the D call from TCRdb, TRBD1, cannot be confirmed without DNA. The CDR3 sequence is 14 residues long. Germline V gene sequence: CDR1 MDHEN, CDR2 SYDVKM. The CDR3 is CASSFTEGEETQYF.

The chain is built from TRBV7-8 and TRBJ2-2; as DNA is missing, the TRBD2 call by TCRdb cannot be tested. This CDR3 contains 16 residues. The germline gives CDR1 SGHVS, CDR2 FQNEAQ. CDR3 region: CASSLIGGRFAGELFF.

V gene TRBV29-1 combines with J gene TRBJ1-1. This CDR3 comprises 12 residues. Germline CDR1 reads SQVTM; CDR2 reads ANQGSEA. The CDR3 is CSVVDRNTEAFF. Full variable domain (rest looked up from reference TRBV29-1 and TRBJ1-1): SAVISQKPSRDICQRGTSLTIQCQVDSQVTMMFWYRQQPGQSLTLIATANQGSEATYESGFVIDKFPISRPNLTFSTLTVSNMSPEDSSIYLCSVVDRNTEAFFGQGTRLTVV.